These T cell receptor beta chains were read from a single sample in a study of blood T cell repertoires in COVID-19. Sequencing used immunoSEQ multiplex PCR; TCRdb keeps in-frame clones, though not all of them. The data hold 70,000 to 95,000 clones, with 89% observed a single time. The sample was peripheral blood. The receptors were sampled from a middle-aged man with COVID-19, enrolled during active disease. Both conserved end residues are part of each CDR3. D genes are given only for firm matches. Only some rows state a clone size, as once, few, many or a class for expanded clones.

D: -
size: -
V: TRBV2
J: TRBJ1-3
CDR3: CASSVGQSSGNTIYF
DNA: TGTGCCAGCAGTGTGGGCCAGTCGTCTGGAAACACCATATATTTT

D: -
size: -
V: TRBV7-2
J: TRBJ2-5
CDR3: CASSLAREETQYF
DNA: TGTGCCAGCAGCTTAGCACGAGAAGAGACCCAGTACTTC

D: -
size: -
V: TRBV30
J: TRBJ1-6
CDR3: CAWSTGQTVVYNSPLHF
DNA: TGTGCCTGGAGTACAGGACAGACTGTTGTTTATAATTCACCCCTCCACTTT

D: TRBD2
size: -
V: TRBV14
J: TRBJ2-2
CDR3: CASSQLAGWTGELFF
DNA: TGTGCCAGCAGCCAACTAGCGGGATGGACCGGGGAGCTGTTTTTT

D: -
size: -
V: TRBV7-3
J: TRBJ2-7
CDR3: CASSSFGGDYEQYF
DNA: TGTGCCAGCAGCAGTTTTGGCGGGGACTACGAGCAGTACTTC

D: -
size: -
V: TRBV19
J: TRBJ2-7
CDR3: CASSQGGHGPYEQYF
DNA: TGTGCCAGTTCCCAGGGGGGACATGGGCCCTACGAGCAGTACTTC

D: TRBD1
size: -
V: TRBV11-2
J: TRBJ1-6
CDR3: CASTPDRGLSPLHF
DNA: TGTGCCAGCACCCCGGACAGGGGGCTTTCACCCCTCCACTTT

D: -
size: -
V: TRBV7-9
J: TRBJ1-6
CDR3: CASTKGAVSYNSPLHF
DNA: TGTGCCAGCACCAAGGGAGCGGTTTCCTATAATTCACCCCTCCACTTT

D: -
size: -
V: TRBV18
J: TRBJ2-7
CDR3: CASSPGRAYEQYF
DNA: TGTGCCAGCTCACCGGGGCGAGCCTACGAGCAGTACTTC

D: TRBD1
size: -
V: TRBV6-6
J: TRBJ1-5
CDR3: CASSRAGGEPQHF
DNA: TGTGCCAGCAGCCGAGCAGGGGGCGAGCCCCAGCATTTT

D: -
size: -
V: TRBV18
J: TRBJ2-1
CDR3: CASSPEISRRNEQFF
DNA: TGTGCCAGCTCACCCGAAATAAGTCGCAGGAATGAGCAGTTCTTC

D: -
size: -
V: TRBV3-1/TRBV3-2
J: TRBJ1-2
CDR3: CASSQGAGRGYTF
DNA: TGTGCCAGCAGCCAAGGGGCTGGTCGCGGCTACACCTTC

D: TRBD2
size: once
V: TRBV6-1
J: TRBJ2-1
CDR3: CASSDPSGSFSYNEQFF
DNA: TGTGCCAGCAGTGATCCTAGCGGGTCCTTCTCCTACAATGAGCAGTTCTTC

D: TRBD2
size: -
V: TRBV5-4
J: TRBJ2-7
CDR3: CASSLGAGGDYEQYF
DNA: TGTGCCAGCAGCTTGGGAGCGGGGGGGGACTACGAGCAGTACTTC

D: TRBD2
size: -
V: TRBV2
J: TRBJ2-7
CDR3: CASSPPTRLADYEQYF
DNA: TGTGCCAGCAGTCCCCCCACCCGGCTAGCGGACTACGAGCAGTACTTC

D: -
size: once
V: TRBV6-6
J: TRBJ2-1
CDR3: CASRTTDPSHYNEQFF
DNA: TGTGCCAGCAGGACTACGGACCCATCACACTACAATGAGCAGTTCTTC

D: -
size: -
V: TRBV3-1/TRBV3-2
J: TRBJ2-6
CDR3: CASSQALSGANVLTF
DNA: TGTGCCAGCAGCCAAGCCCTCTCTGGGGCCAACGTCCTGACTTTC

D: -
size: -
V: TRBV6-1
J: TRBJ2-1
CDR3: CASSDGDWGSRFF
DNA: TGTGCCAGCAGTGATGGGGACTGGGGGAGCAGGTTCTTC

D: TRBD2
size: -
V: TRBV6-5
J: TRBJ2-4
CDR3: CASSAGEGNIQYF
DNA: TGTGCCAGCAGCGCGGGGGAGGGAAACATTCAGTACTTC

D: TRBD1
size: -
V: TRBV9
J: TRBJ1-6
CDR3: CASSVEGTGRYSPLHF
DNA: TGTGCCAGCAGCGTAGAGGGGACAGGGAGGTATTCACCCCTCCACTTT

D: -
size: -
V: TRBV12-3/TRBV12-4
J: TRBJ2-7
CDR3: CASSQLYEQYF
DNA: TGTGCCAGCAGTCAACTCTACGAGCAGTACTTC

D: TRBD2
size: -
V: TRBV2
J: TRBJ2-3
CDR3: CASNGGGLASDTQYF
DNA: TGTGCCAGCAACGGGGGGGGACTAGCCTCAGATACGCAGTATTTT

D: TRBD2
size: -
V: TRBV7-3
J: TRBJ2-2
CDR3: CASSTTSAGELFF
DNA: TGTGCCAGCAGCACGACTAGCGCCGGGGAGCTGTTTTTT

D: TRBD1
size: -
V: TRBV29-1
J: TRBJ1-3
CDR3: CSVGSGGSGNTIYF
DNA: TGCAGCGTGGGATCAGGGGGTTCTGGAAACACCATATATTTT

D: -
size: few
V: TRBV5-6
J: TRBJ1-5
CDR3: CASARVNQPQHF
DNA: TGTGCCAGTGCGCGAGTTAATCAGCCCCAGCATTTT

D: -
size: -
V: TRBV29-1
J: TRBJ2-1
CDR3: CSVGSGASVEQFF
DNA: TGCAGCGTTGGTTCAGGGGCGTCGGTTGAGCAGTTCTTC

D: -
size: -
V: TRBV6-5
J: TRBJ2-7
CDR3: CASSYSGLSYEQYF
DNA: TGTGCCAGCAGTTACTCGGGGCTCTCCTACGAGCAGTACTTC

D: TRBD2
size: -
V: TRBV7-9
J: TRBJ2-2
CDR3: CASRLTSGETGELFF
DNA: TGTGCCAGCAGATTGACTAGCGGGGAGACCGGGGAGCTGTTTTTT

D: -
size: -
V: TRBV7-8
J: TRBJ1-3
CDR3: CASSLVQGPSGNTIYF
DNA: TGTGCCAGCAGCTTAGTTCAGGGTCCCTCTGGAAACACCATATATTTT

D: -
size: once
V: TRBV27
J: TRBJ2-7
CDR3: CASSLSPPGQYF
DNA: TGTGCCAGCAGTTTAAGCCCCCCTGGGCAGTACTTC

D: -
size: -
V: TRBV12-3/TRBV12-4
J: TRBJ1-5
CDR3: CASSRNQGRFQHF
DNA: TGTGCCAGCAGCCGGAATCAGGGAAGGTTCCAGCATTTT

D: -
size: -
V: TRBV7-8
J: TRBJ1-6
CDR3: CASSLAHAPGDSPLHF
DNA: TGTGCCAGCAGCTTAGCGCACGCACCCGGGGATTCACCCCTCCACTTT

D: TRBD1
size: few
V: TRBV4-1
J: TRBJ1-3
CDR3: CASSQGGQGWGNTIYF
DNA: TGCGCCAGCAGCCAAGGGGGACAGGGGTGGGGAAACACCATATATTTT

D: TRBD2
size: few
V: TRBV4-2
J: TRBJ2-3
CDR3: CASSQGTSGGADTQYF
DNA: TGTGCCAGCAGCCAAGGGACTAGCGGGGGGGCAGATACGCAGTATTTT

D: -
size: -
V: TRBV2
J: TRBJ1-4
CDR3: CASSDRDATNEKLFF
DNA: TGTGCCAGCAGTGATAGAGATGCAACTAATGAAAAACTGTTTTTT

D: TRBD1
size: -
V: TRBV2
J: TRBJ1-5
CDR3: CASTRQGVDQPQHF
DNA: TGTGCCAGCACACGACAGGGAGTAGATCAGCCCCAGCATTTT

D: TRBD2
size: once
V: TRBV3-1/TRBV3-2
J: TRBJ2-3
CDR3: CASSHKPGLAGGDTDTQYF
DNA: TGTGCCAGCAGCCACAAACCGGGACTAGCGGGGGGGGACACAGATACGCAGTATTTT

D: -
size: -
V: TRBV19
J: TRBJ1-1
CDR3: CASSIVGGRLNTEAFF
DNA: TGTGCCAGTAGTATAGTCGGGGGACGGTTGAACACTGAAGCTTTCTTT

D: -
size: -
V: TRBV6-5
J: TRBJ2-7
CDR3: CASSYSTGIYEQYF
DNA: TGTGCCAGCAGTTACTCTACAGGGATTTACGAGCAGTACTTC

D: -
size: once
V: TRBV18
J: TRBJ1-1
CDR3: CASSQGIKDTEAFF
DNA: TGTGCCAGCTCACAGGGGATAAAGGACACTGAAGCTTTCTTT

D: -
size: -
V: TRBV5-4
J: TRBJ2-1
CDR3: CASSRTIDRYNEQFF
DNA: TGTGCCAGCAGCCGAACCATTGACAGATACAATGAGCAGTTCTTC

D: TRBD1
size: -
V: TRBV14
J: TRBJ2-3
CDR3: CASSHPGTGPDTQYF
DNA: TGTGCCAGCAGCCATCCCGGGACAGGGCCAGATACGCAGTATTTT

D: TRBD2
size: many
V: TRBV29-1
J: TRBJ2-1
CDR3: CSAGLAGDNGEQFF
DNA: TGCAGCGCTGGACTAGCGGGCGATAACGGTGAGCAGTTCTTC